The 29 T cell receptor beta chains below all came from one sample that was sequenced in a study of T cells in Graves' hyperthyroidism and ophthalmopathy. There were TCR beta CDR3 regions amplified from RNA transcripts. The TCR CDR3 first-round RT-PCR relied on the HTBI primer set. TCRdb analysed the multiplex PCR reads with MiXCR anew, one entry per CDR3 protein. This table holds some 180,000 distinct CDR3 sequences, 17% found once. Sequencing input: blood. The receptors shown here come from a woman between 45 and 65 years old with Graves' hyperthyroidism.

This clonotype was counted many times. The chain employs TRBV11-2 and TRBJ2-5; 7 bases are shared with TRBD1. This CDR3 comprises 14 residues. J lost 5 bases, V lost 6 bases, and 9 bases had no gene match. Germline CDR1 SGHAT, CDR2 FQNNGV. CDR3 region: CASSRQGAGETQYF. The CDR3 region has the DNA TGTGCCAGCAGTCGACAGGGCGCGGGCGAGACCCAGTACTTC.

In this sample, this clonotype turned up a few times. The chain carries TRBV28 and TRBJ1-1, with 8 bases matching TRBD1. Germline CDR1 reads MDHEN; CDR2 reads SYDVKM. The CDR3 spans 14 residues. The trim removed 3 bases at V and 5 bases at J, leaving 5 bases unmatched. The CDR3 nucleotides are TGTGCCAGCAGTTTGTGGACAGGGAGTACTGAAGCTTTCTTT. It is translated as CASSLWTGSTEAFF.

This clonotype was picked up many times. The chain links TRBV28 to TRBJ2-3, with 10 bases matching TRBD2. The CDR3 is made up of 15 amino acids. The ends lost 6 bases at V and 4 bases at J; junction bases unmatched: 7. In germline, CDR1 is MDHEN, CDR2 SYDVKM. CDR3 in amino acids: CASSPGTSEADTQYF. Here the CDR3 DNA reads TGTGCCAGCAGCCCCGGGACTAGCGAGGCAGATACGCAGTATTTT.

This chain uses TRBV6-2 or TRBV6-3 with TRBJ2-2; TRBD1 aligns across 9 bases. CDR3 length: 15 residues. The V gene's germline CDR1 is MNHEY and CDR2 SVGEGT. J was trimmed by 2 bases and V by 8 bases; bases with no gene match: 6. For the CDR3, the DNA is TGTGCCAGCTATACAGGGGGCGGAAACACCGGGGAGCTGTTTTTT. As protein: CASYTGGGNTGELFF.

This clonotype was observed a few times. The rearrangement joins TRBV5-1 to TRBJ2-5; D possibly corresponds to TRBD1 (7 bases). Germline CDR1 reads SGHRS; CDR2 reads YFSETQ. The CDR3 has 15 residues. Trimming took 4 bases from V and 3 from J, leaving 16 bases between them. The CDR3 nucleotides read TGCGCCAGCAGCCTACCCAGGGGGGCAGAAGAGACCCAGTACTTC. Protein sequence: CASSLPRGAEETQYF.

A remark on this clonotype: This may stem from a read error, because a much larger clone lies one nucleotide away. The chain has TRBV10-3 and TRBJ1-1; D ambiguous. CDR1 and CDR2 (germline): ENHRY, SYGVKD. The CDR3 covers 14 residues. V lost 0 bases to trimming and J lost 3 bases, with 8 bases between them. The CDR3 sequence is CAISESVQDTEAFF. The CDR3 nucleotides read TGTGCCATCAGTGAGTCGGTCCAAGACACTGAAGCTTTCTTT.

The table lists this clonotype with many counts. The gene calls are TRBV19 and TRBJ1-4, with TRBD1 identical over 8 bases. Looked up from germline, CDR1 is LNHDA and CDR2 is SQIVND (reference sequence). The CDR3 length is 16 residues. Trimming at V came to 8 bases and at J to 1 base, leaving 9 bases not matched to a gene. The CDR3 region has the DNA TGTGCCAGTCAACAGGGGGTAGGACGAACTAATGAAAAACTGTTTTTT. This codes for CASQQGVGRTNEKLFF.

At least ten counts were recorded for this clonotype. This sequence joins TRBV27 and TRBJ1-5, with D perhaps TRBD1 (5 bases). The CDR3 runs to 14 residues. Trimming removed 6 bases at V and 2 bases at J, with 11 bases between. Germline CDR1 is MNHEY and CDR2 is SMNVEV (reference sequence). The CDR3 sequence is CASRGVAGNQPQHF. CDR3 bases: TGTGCCAGCAGGGGGGTCGCTGGCAATCAGCCCCAGCATTTT.

This clonotype has a count of ten or more. The chain has TRBV6-2 or TRBV6-3 and TRBJ2-5, with D perhaps matching TRBD1 or TRBD2 (6 bases each). CDR1 is MNHEY, CDR2 SVGEGT, per germline. The length of the CDR3 is 13 residues. Trimming took off 2 bases at V and 5 bases at J, with 9 bases between the two ends. The CDR3 spells CASSYRGLETQYF. The CDR3 nucleotides are TGTGCCAGCAGTTACCGGGGGCTGGAGACCCAGTACTTC.

Ten or more counts support this clonotype. The chain is built from TRBV6-1 and TRBJ1-2; the D gene is possibly TRBD1 (5 bases). The CDR3 totals 14 residues. Trimming took 5 bases from V and 8 from J, leaving 18 bases between them. Germline values: CDR1 MNHNS, CDR2 SASEGT. The CDR3 sequence is CASSHRGTPEGYTF. In DNA form, the CDR3 reads TGTGCCAGCAGTCACCGAGGGACGCCGGAGGGCTACACCTTC.

The CDR3 DNA is TGTGCCAGCAGGACCCGGGACCGGACCTACGAGCAGTACTTC. Translated, it gives CASRTRDRTYEQYF. This chain connects TRBV28 to TRBJ2-7; D could derive from TRBD1 or TRBD2 (5 bases each). This CDR3 is built from 14 residues. V was trimmed by 6 bases and J by 2 bases, leaving 14 bases between them. Germline V gene lookup returns CDR1 MDHEN and CDR2 SYDVKM.

This clonotype was recorded at least ten times. The genes are TRBV27 and TRBJ2-2, with D possibly being TRBD1 (5 bases). V gave up 3 bases and J gave up 5 bases, with 10 bases separating them. CDR1 MNHEY and CDR2 SMNVEV come from the germline V gene (reference sequence). The CDR3 contains 14 residues. CDR3 sequence (DNA): TGTGCCAGCAGTTTGGTAGGGGATACCGGGGAGCTGTTTTTT. Translation: CASSLVGDTGELFF.

This clonotype was recorded many times. CDR3 amino acids: CASSLGSTRNTEAFF. The CDR3 nucleotides are TGTGCCAGCAGCTTAGGCTCGACAAGGAACACTGAAGCTTTCTTT. V usage is TRBV7-2 and J usage is TRBJ1-1, with D uncertain. V was clipped by 1 base and J by 1 base, with 10 bases between them. Per germline, CDR1 SGHTA and CDR2 FQGNSA. The CDR3 spans 15 residues.

This clonotype was found many times. The V call is TRBV6-2 or TRBV6-3, the J call TRBJ2-3; TRBD1 might be the D (5 bases). This CDR3 region has 14 residues. The germline CDR1 and CDR2 sequences are MNHEY and SVGEGT. With 3 bases removed from V and 4 bases from J, the gap between germline ends came to 11 bases. CDR3 residues: CASSYTREPDTQYF. Written as DNA, the CDR3 is TGTGCCAGCAGTTATACCAGGGAACCAGATACGCAGTATTTT.

J is TRBJ1-5 and V is TRBV6-1, with TRBD1 matching over 8 bases. Trimming removed 2 bases from V and 7 bases from J; junction bases left unmatched: 7. The CDR3 loop spans 15 amino acids. CDR1 and CDR2 from the germline V gene are MNHNS and SASEGT. For the CDR3, the DNA is TGTGCCAGCAGTGAATTGAGACAGGGGCGGCAGCCCCAGCATTTT. It specifies CASSELRQGRQPQHF.

This chain links TRBV12-3 or TRBV12-4 with TRBJ1-2; unclear D gene. The CDR3 is made up of 11 amino acids. V gave up 4 bases and J gave up 8 bases, with 8 bases separating them. CDR3 DNA sequence: TGTGCCAGCAGTTCGCATCCCGGCTACACCTTC. This translates into CASSSHPGYTF.

The CDR3 DNA reads as TGTGCCAGCAGTTACTCGGACAGGGGGATTGGCTACACCTTC. Amino acid sequence: CASSYSDRGIGYTF. This chain uses TRBV6-5 with TRBJ1-2; 10 bases line up with TRBD1. Germline loops: CDR1 MNHEY, CDR2 SVGAGI. The CDR3 covers 14 residues. The J segment lost 7 bases and the V segment lost 0 bases, leaving 2 bases of the junction unmatched.

This sequence joins TRBV19 and TRBJ2-2; D unresolved. CDR3 length: 15 amino acids. Looked up from germline, CDR1 is LNHDA and CDR2 is SQIVND (reference sequence). Between the trimmed V and J ends, which lost 4 bases and 7 bases, there was a span of 16 bases. This chain's CDR3 is CASSTNNVFDGELFF. In nucleotides, the CDR3 is TGTGCCAGTAGTACAAATAACGTGTTTGACGGGGAGCTGTTTTTT.

This clonotype was seen at least ten times. The CDR3: CASVPGQGTGNTIYF. CDR3 DNA sequence: TGTGCCAGCGTCCCAGGACAGGGGACTGGAAACACCATATATTTT. This rearrangement joins TRBV6-1 to TRBJ1-3; TRBD1 agrees at 9 bases. The germline V gene encodes CDR1 MNHNS and CDR2 SASEGT. The CDR3 contains 15 residues. Unmatched junction bases numbered 7, after V lost 8 bases and J lost 2 bases.

The J gene is TRBJ2-1, the V gene TRBV9, with 11 nucleotides matching TRBD2. Looked up from germline, CDR1 is SGDLS and CDR2 is YYNGEE. The J segment lost 9 bases and the V segment lost 0 bases, leaving 11 bases of the junction unmatched. The CDR3 is made up of 17 amino acids. The CDR3 DNA is TGTGCCAGCAGCGTAGAGGATAGCGGGGGGGTTAAGCCTGAGCAGTTCTTC. Its translation is CASSVEDSGGVKPEQFF.

The chain couples TRBV10-3 to TRBJ2-7; D remains ambiguous. V was pared by 2 bases and J by 4 bases, with 9 bases between. CDR3 length: 13 residues. Germline CDR1 and CDR2: ENHRY and SYGVKD. The DNA of the CDR3 is TGTGCCATCAGTGAGACAGACAAGTACGAGCAGTACTTC. Its translation is CAISETDKYEQYF.

The chain employs TRBV2 and TRBJ1-1; tentatively, D is TRBD1 (6 bases). Germline values: CDR1 SNHLY, CDR2 FYNNEI. The CDR3 sequence is 12 residues long. V lost 4 bases and J 11 bases, leaving 14 bases between the germline ends. The CDR3 reads CASSANRDYAFF. The CDR3 DNA reads as TGTGCCAGCAGTGCAAACAGGGACTACGCTTTCTTT.

This clonotype has ten or more counts. CDR3 coding DNA: TGCGCCAGCAGCTTGGGACGCCGGTCAGATACGCAGTATTTT. Its translation is CASSLGRRSDTQYF. The chain uses TRBV5-1 and TRBJ2-3; no reliable D call. The CDR3 is made up of 14 amino acids. Germline CDR1 is SGHRS and CDR2 is YFSETQ. The V end lost 0 bases, the J end lost 4 bases, and 9 bases lay between the germline ends.

This clonotype has more than one count but fewer than ten. Since no conserved phenylalanine or tryptophan closes the CDR3, a read error is the likely cause. The chain uses TRBV20-1 and TRBJ1-2; TRBD1 is a possible D gene (5 bases). Looked up from germline, CDR1 is DFQATT and CDR2 is SNEGSKA (reference sequence). The V end lost 5 bases, the J end lost 2 bases, and 12 bases lay between the germline ends. The length of the CDR3 is 13 residues. CDR3 DNA: TGCAGTGCTGGGGGTCTCGGAAACTATGGCTACACCCTC. Translated, it gives CSAGGLGNYGYTL.

Worth noting for this clonotype: This clone may be a read error of a much larger clone one base away. Here the CDR3 reads CASSYSSLEGLSMYEQYF. The CDR3 nucleotides are TGTGCCAGCAGTTACTCGAGTTTGGAAGGTTTAAGTATGTACGAGCAGTACTTC. This chain connects TRBV6-2 or TRBV6-3 to TRBJ2-7, with D hard to call. Germline CDR1 is MNHEY and CDR2 is SVGEGT. This CDR3 is 18 amino acids long. V gave up 0 bases and J gave up 4 bases, with 22 bases separating them.

This clonotype appeared many times. The CDR3 DNA reads TGTGCCAGCAGTGAATGGGACAGAGGAGAAGCTTTCTTT. It codes for CASSEWDRGEAFF. V and J are TRBV6-1 and TRBJ1-1, with 7 bases aligning to TRBD1. With V trimmed by 2 bases and J by 8 bases, 5 bases remained unmatched. This CDR3 comprises 13 residues. Germline CDR1 reads MNHNS; CDR2 reads SASEGT.

This chain connects TRBV28 to TRBJ1-1; TRBD1 aligns across 11 bases. V dropped 0 bases and J dropped 4; count of bases not matched to a gene: 4. CDR3 size: 16 residues. The germline CDR1 and CDR2 sequences are MDHEN and SYDVKM. The CDR3 reads CASSLWDRGRLTEAFF. CDR3 coding DNA: TGTGCCAGCAGTTTATGGGACAGGGGGCGCCTCACTGAAGCTTTCTTT. Full variable domain (outside the CDR3, taken from reference TRBV28 and TRBJ1-1): DVKVTQSSRYLVKRTGEKVFLECVQDMDHENMFWYRQDPGLGLRLIYFSYDVKMKEKGDIPEGYSVSREKKERFSLILESASTNQTSMYLCASSLWDRGRLTEAFFGQGTRLTVV.

This clonotype was observed at least ten times. The chain employs TRBV28 and TRBJ2-3, with D possibly matching TRBD1 (6 bases). The V end was cut by 2 bases, the J end by 14 bases, with 14 bases between. CDR3 size: 12 residues. Germline CDR1 MDHEN, CDR2 SYDVKM. This CDR3 reads CASSLPGQKWYF. The CDR3, as DNA: TGTGCCAGCAGTTTACCCGGACAGAAATGGTATTTT.

This clonotype was counted at least ten times. V and J are TRBV7-9 and TRBJ1-2, with D perhaps matching TRBD1 (5 bases). The length of the CDR3 is 15 residues. Germline values: CDR1 SEHNR, CDR2 FQNEAQ (reference sequence). Trimming cost V 3 bases and J 8 bases, with 19 bases left between them. The CDR3 nucleotides are TGTGCCAGCAGCTTGTCCGGGACGGACCCGCTAGGCTACACCTTC. Translated: CASSLSGTDPLGYTF.